The clone carrying this T cell receptor (beta chain) has ten or more counts. This CDR3 has 16 amino acids. V lost 0 bases to trimming and J lost 2 bases, with 15 bases between them. Germline CDR1 reads SGHRS; CDR2 reads YFSETQ. The data stem from a study of regulatory T cells in long-lasting Graves disease. Through Arm-PCR of CDR3 regions and iRepertoire HTBI primers, TCR beta libraries were built. One entry per CDR3 protein results from TCRdb running MiXCR on the multiplex PCR reads. The sample comprises around 480,000 distinct CDR3 sequences, more than 15% of which are singletons, and approximately 25% rests with the top ten. Specified time point: newly diagnosed GD, antithyroid drugs for less than 3 months. After RNA was extracted from PBMCs, the TCR library was made from it. Another study also made use of these data, one on T cells in Graves' hyperthyroidism and ophthalmopathy.

The sequences come from peripheral blood mononuclear cells (PBMCs), collected at new diagnosis, from a patient treated with antithyroid drugs. The gene calls are TRBV5-1 and TRBJ2-7; D possibly corresponds to TRBD1 (5 bases). The TCR originated in a woman aged 35-65 years with Graves disease. The CDR3, as DNA: TGCGCCAGCAGCTTGGTTCTAACTGACAGCCCCTACGAGCAGTACTTC. It codes for CASSLVLTDSPYEQYF.